This record concerns one T cell receptor beta chain sequence. The antigen remains undetermined. The data derive from a study of Ad26.COV2.S vaccination and SARS-CoV-2 variants. At the level of the study: In the study, Ad26.COV2.S was injected intramuscularly once, or twice 56 days apart. Overall study results and limits: Spike-specific CD8+ and CD4+ T cell responses reportedly showed substantial breadth after vaccination. Responses of T cells in total may have been underestimated by the TCR breadth and depth analyses. Placebo recipients and vaccine recipients were similar in non-spike TCR breadth.

Treatment reported: 19 received Ad26.COV2.S at low or high dose, single or two shots; 5 received placebo; per-sample allocation not given. After the first vaccine or placebo injection, samples were drawn on day 63. TCRdb's copy holds only in-frame clones and misses some; the assay was immunoSEQ multiplex PCR. The sample has approximately 350,000 clones, about four fifths seen once; the top ten hold 7% to 9.5%. The receptor comes from a person between 18 and 65 years old who received the Ad26.COV2.S COVID-19 vaccine or a placebo. The source was peripheral blood, collected in a trial of Ad26.COV2.S vaccine versus placebo.

CDR3 DNA: TGTGCCAGCAGTGAATCCGGAGTTAAGGGCACCGGGGAGCTGTTTTTT. Protein product: CASSESGVKGTGELFF. The V call is TRBV25-1, the J call TRBJ2-2; D gene unclear. V gave up 1 base and J gave up 4 bases, with 13 bases separating them. The CDR3 spans 16 residues. Germline CDR1 reads MGHDK; CDR2 reads SYGVNS.